This TCR beta chain was recorded in a study of blood T cells in healthy people across ages (dated by TCRdb to the mid-2010s). Concerning the study at large: Template switching captured roughly one uniquely barcoded TCR beta cDNA molecule per two T cells in model experiments. The study measured age-related changes in TCR beta repertoire diversity using deep sequencing normalized with unique cDNA molecular identifiers. Donors were grouped into four age groups: young (average about 15 years), middle-aged (39), aged (around 62) and long-lived (approximately 82). To avoid experimental bias, donors of different ages were randomly spread across the sequencing lanes. The study analyzed two additional independent replicas of 1 million unique cDNA reads from the same blood draw for two donors, one aged 18 to 29 and one aged 80 or older.

Taken from the germline V gene (reference sequence), the CDR1 and CDR2 loops are DFQATT and SNEGSKA. Spanning cysteine to phenylalanine, the CDR3 consists of 15 amino acids. The kept DNA is CDR3 alone, 45 bases in frame from the first base. Relative to germline, V is missing 2 bases and J is missing 2 bases, with 3 bases of the junction outside any gene match. Libraries came from 5' RACE. TCRdb lists the instrument as Illumina HiSeq 2500. A second roughly 6 to 12 cycle PCR used a sample-barcoded 5' primer and a J-beta primer mix. A unique molecular identifier was introduced onto each TCR beta cDNA molecule by a template-switch 5' adaptor carrying 12 random nucleotides. Each sample yielded at least 3 million CDR3-containing paired-end reads. All of the RNA was converted into first-strand cDNA using the Mint cDNA synthesis kit, with a TRBC-specific oligonucleotide serving as the primer. After uracil-DNA glycosylase treatment, a first 18-cycle PCR used universal primers M1SS and BC2_uni_R on all cDNA. The original methods were these. Each sample was normalized by randomly selecting 1 million high-quality reads, each carrying a distinct molecular identifier. Reads sharing molecular identifiers were discarded rather than binned into consensus sequences. MiTCR, run with a Q25 quality threshold and the strictest error-elimination algorithm, handled CDR3 identification, clonotype clustering and error correction. A nonparametric unseen species model with Euler transformation was used to estimate a lower bound on total TCR beta diversity. TCRdb reran the public reads through fastp at Q25 and MiXCR, keeping productive beta chains. Every distinct CDR3 protein forms one entry, paired with its most common genes and DNA. The V and J calls, along with clone size, are taken from TCRdb and not from the paper's own processing. Within this sample are fewer than 1,000,000 distinct CDR3 sequences, with around 43% of them counted one time only. The leading ten clones occupy approximately 20% of the sample.

Study-wide conclusions, independent of this receptor: Compared with the aged group, the long-lived group had more naive CD4+ T cells, fewer expanded clones and increased TCR diversity, a pattern suggesting age selection. Because donor CMV infection status was unknown, age-related changes in expanded clonotypes were potentially confounded. A strong correlation was found between observed TCR beta diversity and the percentage of naive T cells measured by flow cytometry. Since profiling was done on bulk unsorted PBMCs, naive and antigen-experienced compartments could not be conclusively compared. As age increased, observed TCR beta diversity per million T cells dropped in a roughly linear way, and a significant reduction was already evident by age 40. Estimates of total diversity from one million sequenced T cells were regarded as lower bounds and underestimates.

Systemically healthy Caucasian individuals from Russia, around 38 in total and aged 6 to 90 years, were included as donors. Around 10 milliliters of peripheral blood were drawn from each donor into EDTA-treated Vacutainer tubes. Ficoll-Paque density-gradient centrifugation was used to isolate PBMCs, with at least 7 million obtained per sample. Total RNA was extracted from PBMCs with Trizol reagent, with at least 5.5 micrograms obtained per sample. The percentages of naive CD45RAhigh/CD27high T cells were determined by flow cytometry on a PBMC aliquot from every donor. Regarding this clonotype: It lacks a known antigen. There are no base qualities to consult, and no much larger clone falls within one base.

Material: blood. The TCR originated in a man aged 55 to 69 in good health. The V and J genes are TRBV20-1 and TRBJ1-5; TRBD1 lines up with 10 middle nucleotides. The CDR3: CSARTGQGGNQPQHF. The DNA is TGCAGTGCTAGAACCGGACAGGGGGGCAATCAGCCCCAGCATTTT.